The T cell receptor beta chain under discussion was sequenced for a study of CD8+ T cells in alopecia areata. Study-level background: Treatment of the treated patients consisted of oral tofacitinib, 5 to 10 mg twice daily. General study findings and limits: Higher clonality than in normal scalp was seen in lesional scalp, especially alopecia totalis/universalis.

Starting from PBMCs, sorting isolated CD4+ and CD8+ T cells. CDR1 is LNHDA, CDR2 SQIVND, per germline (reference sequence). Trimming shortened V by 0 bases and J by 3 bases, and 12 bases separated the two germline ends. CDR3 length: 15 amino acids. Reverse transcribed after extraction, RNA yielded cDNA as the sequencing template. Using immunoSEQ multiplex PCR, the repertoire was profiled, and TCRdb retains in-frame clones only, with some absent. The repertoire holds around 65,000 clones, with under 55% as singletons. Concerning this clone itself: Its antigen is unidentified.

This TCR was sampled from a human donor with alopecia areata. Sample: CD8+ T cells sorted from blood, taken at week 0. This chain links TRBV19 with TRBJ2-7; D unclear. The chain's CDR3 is CASSIDLPPVYEQYF. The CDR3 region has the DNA TGTGCCAGTAGTATAGACCTCCCCCCGGTCTACGAGCAGTACTTC.